What follows are 6 T cell receptor beta chains derived from one specimen sequenced in a study of cytomegalovirus exposure and HLA in healthy donors. Measured with immunoSEQ multiplex PCR; TCRdb has only the in-frame clones, and not every one. The sample lists over 200,000 clones; around 90% were seen once. Sequencing was done on a sample of PBMCs. The receptor set was obtained from a woman under 30 in good health and CMV-seropositive.

This chain joins TRBV4-1 and TRBJ2-7; the match to TRBD1 covers 7 bases. Germline-derived CDR1 and CDR2 are MGHRA and YSYEKL. After removal of 1 base from V and 0 bases from J, the junction contained 12 bases not matched to a gene. This CDR3 comprises 18 residues. The CDR3 DNA reads TGCGCCAGCAGCCAAGGCCTCCCGGGACAGCTCTTCTCCTACGAGCAGTACTTC. This translates into CASSQGLPGQLFSYEQYF.

The chain recombines TRBV28 with TRBJ1-3; weak D call: TRBD1 (5 bases). CDR3 length: 16 amino acids. V gave up 5 bases and J gave up 4 bases, with 18 bases separating them. The V gene's germline CDR1 is MDHEN and CDR2 SYDVKM. CDR3 bases: TGTGCCAGCAGTCGCCCCGGCAGGGCGGCAGGAAACACCATATATTTT. Its translation: CASSRPGRAAGNTIYF.

The chain carries TRBV27 and TRBJ2-3; perhaps TRBD2 as D (6 bases). The CDR3 sequence is 15 residues long. CDR1 and CDR2 (germline): MNHEY, SMNVEV (reference sequence). V was pared by 2 bases and J by 5 bases, with 14 bases between. Here the CDR3 reads CASSLRGEVGDTQYF. In DNA form, the CDR3 reads TGTGCCAGCAGTTTAAGAGGGGAGGTCGGAGATACGCAGTATTTT.

The chain links TRBV7-2 to TRBJ1-1; D is unresolved. Trimming pared 3 bases from V and 5 bases from J, leaving 7 bases between. Germline V gene sequence: CDR1 SGHTA, CDR2 FQGNSA. The CDR3 loop spans 12 amino acids. The CDR3 sequence is CASSFIGTEAFF. CDR3 nucleotides: TGTGCCAGCAGCTTTATCGGGACTGAAGCTTTCTTT.

The chain recombines TRBV28 with TRBJ1-3, with D hard to call. Germline V lookup: CDR1 MDHEN, CDR2 SYDVKM. CDR3 length: 14 amino acids. V shed 5 bases and J shed 4 bases, with 12 bases lying between them. CDR3 nucleotide sequence: TGTGCCAGCAGTGGTCCAGGTGACGGAAACACCATATATTTT. Its protein product is CASSGPGDGNTIYF. The complete variable domain, with remaining parts taken from reference TRBV28 and TRBJ1-3, reads DVKVTQSSRYLVKRTGEKVFLECVQDMDHENMFWYRQDPGLGLRLIYFSYDVKMKEKGDIPEGYSVSREKKERFSLILESASTNQTSMYLCASSGPGDGNTIYFGEGSWLTVV.

The J gene is TRBJ1-2, the V gene TRBV5-8, with D tentatively TRBD1 (6 bases). The CDR3 has 14 amino acids. V lost 2 bases to trimming and J lost 8 bases, with 16 bases between them. Per the germline V gene, CDR1 is SGHTS and CDR2 is YDEGEE. The CDR3 sequence: CASSFRGGGRGYTF. CDR3 bases: TGTGCCAGCAGCTTCCGTGGGGGGGGGCGCGGCTACACCTTC.